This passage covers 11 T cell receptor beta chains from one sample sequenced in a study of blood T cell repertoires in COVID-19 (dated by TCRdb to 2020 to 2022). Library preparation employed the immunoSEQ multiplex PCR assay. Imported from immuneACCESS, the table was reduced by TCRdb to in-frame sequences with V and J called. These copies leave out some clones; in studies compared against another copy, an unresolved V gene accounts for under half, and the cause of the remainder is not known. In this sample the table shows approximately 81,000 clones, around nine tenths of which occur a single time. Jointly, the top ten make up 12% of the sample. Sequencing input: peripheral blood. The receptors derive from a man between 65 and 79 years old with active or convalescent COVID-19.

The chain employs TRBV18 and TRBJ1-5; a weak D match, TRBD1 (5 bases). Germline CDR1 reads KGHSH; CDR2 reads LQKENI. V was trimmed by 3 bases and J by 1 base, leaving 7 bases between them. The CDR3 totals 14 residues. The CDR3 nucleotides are TGTGCCAGCTCACCCGGGGGGAGCAATCAGCCCCAGCATTTT. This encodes CASSPGGSNQPQHF.

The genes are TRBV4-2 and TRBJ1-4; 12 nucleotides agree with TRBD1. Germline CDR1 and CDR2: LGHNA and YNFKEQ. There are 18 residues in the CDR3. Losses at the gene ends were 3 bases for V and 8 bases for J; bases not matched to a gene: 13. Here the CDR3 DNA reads TGTGCCAGCAGCCATGAGGGAGGGGGACAGGGGGCGAGGGAAAAACTGTTTTTT. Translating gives CASSHEGGGQGAREKLFF.

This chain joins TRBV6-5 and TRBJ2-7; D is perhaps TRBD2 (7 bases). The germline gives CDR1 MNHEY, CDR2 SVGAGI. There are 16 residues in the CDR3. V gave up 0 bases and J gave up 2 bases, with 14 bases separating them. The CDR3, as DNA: TGTGCCAGCAGTTACTCGACCGGGGGGCAACCCTACGAGCAGTACTTC. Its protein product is CASSYSTGGQPYEQYF.

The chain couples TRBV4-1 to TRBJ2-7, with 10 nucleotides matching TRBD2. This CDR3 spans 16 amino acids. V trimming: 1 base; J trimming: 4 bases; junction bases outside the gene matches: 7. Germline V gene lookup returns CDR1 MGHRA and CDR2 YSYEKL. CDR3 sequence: CASSQAQTSGVYEQYF. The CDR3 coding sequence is TGCGCCAGCAGCCAAGCCCAAACTAGCGGGGTATACGAGCAGTACTTC.

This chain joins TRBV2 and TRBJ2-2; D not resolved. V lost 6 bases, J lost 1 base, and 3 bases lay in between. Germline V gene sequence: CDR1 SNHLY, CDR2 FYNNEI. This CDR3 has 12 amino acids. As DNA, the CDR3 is TGTGCCAGCAGCAGGAACACCGGGGAGCTGTTTTTT. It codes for CASSRNTGELFF.

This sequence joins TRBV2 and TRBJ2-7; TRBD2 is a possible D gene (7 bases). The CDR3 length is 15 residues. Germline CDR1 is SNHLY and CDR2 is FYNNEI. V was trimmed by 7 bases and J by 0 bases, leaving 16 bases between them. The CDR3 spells CASKGGQDRSYEQYF. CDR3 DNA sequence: TGTGCCAGCAAGGGGGGGCAGGACCGCTCCTACGAGCAGTACTTC.

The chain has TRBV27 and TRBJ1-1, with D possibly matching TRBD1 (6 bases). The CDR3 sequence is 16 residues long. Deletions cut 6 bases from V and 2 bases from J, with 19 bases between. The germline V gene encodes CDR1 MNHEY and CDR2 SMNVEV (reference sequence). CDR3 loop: CASSPLFRGPNTEAFF. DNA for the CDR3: TGTGCCAGCAGCCCCCTTTTCAGGGGCCCCAACACTGAAGCTTTCTTT.

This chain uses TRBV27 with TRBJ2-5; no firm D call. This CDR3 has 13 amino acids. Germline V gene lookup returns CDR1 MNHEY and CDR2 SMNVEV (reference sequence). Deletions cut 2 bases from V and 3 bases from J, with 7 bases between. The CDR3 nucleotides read TGTGCCAGCAGTTTAGCACTGGAAGAGACCCAGTACTTC. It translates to CASSLALEETQYF.

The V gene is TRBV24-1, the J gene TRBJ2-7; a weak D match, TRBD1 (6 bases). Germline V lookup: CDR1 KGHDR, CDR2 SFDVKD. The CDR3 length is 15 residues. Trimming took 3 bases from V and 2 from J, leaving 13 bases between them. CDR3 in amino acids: CATSDKTQGTYEQYF. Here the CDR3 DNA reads TGTGCCACCAGTGATAAAACGCAGGGGACCTACGAGCAGTACTTC.

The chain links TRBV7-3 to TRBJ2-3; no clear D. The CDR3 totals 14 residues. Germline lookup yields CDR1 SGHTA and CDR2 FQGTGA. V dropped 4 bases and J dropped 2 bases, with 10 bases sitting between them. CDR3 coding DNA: TGTGCCAGCAGCTCAAGCTCCTACACAGATACGCAGTATTTT. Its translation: CASSSSSYTDTQYF.

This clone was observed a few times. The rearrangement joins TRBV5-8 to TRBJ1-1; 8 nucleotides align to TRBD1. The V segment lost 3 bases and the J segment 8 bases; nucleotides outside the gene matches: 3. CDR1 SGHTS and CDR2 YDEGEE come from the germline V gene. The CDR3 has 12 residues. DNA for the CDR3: TGTGCCAGCAGCTGGGGGGACAGGGAAGCTTTCTTT. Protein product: CASSWGDREAFF. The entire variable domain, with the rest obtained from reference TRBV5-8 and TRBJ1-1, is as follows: EAGVTQSPTHLIKTRGQQATLRCSPISGHTSVYWYQQALGLGLQFLLWYDEGEERNRGNFPPRFSGRQFPNYSSELNVNALELEDSALYLCASSWGDREAFFGQGTRLTVV.